The 28 T cell receptor beta chains below come from one sample, sequenced in a study of blood T cell repertoires in COVID-19. Sequencing was performed with immunoSEQ multiplex PCR; in TCRdb, only in-frame clones are kept and a portion is missing. This repertoire shows 150,000 to 200,000 clones, 65% to 85% found once; its top ten account for around 5.2%. Sequences were obtained from peripheral blood. These TCRs come from a woman aged 25 to 39 with acute or convalescent COVID-19.

This clone has only one observation. The chain has TRBV19 and TRBJ2-7; D possibly corresponds to TRBD1 (6 bases). The CDR3 covers 17 residues. CDR1 is LNHDA, CDR2 SQIVND, per germline (reference sequence). The V end lost 5 bases, the J end lost 1 base, and 21 bases lay between the germline ends. The CDR3 loop is CASSAFARGARSYEQYF. CDR3 nucleotide sequence: TGTGCCAGTAGTGCCTTTGCCAGGGGCGCTCGGTCCTACGAGCAGTACTTC.

The chain carries TRBV10-3 and TRBJ2-5, with 9 bases matching TRBD1. CDR1 ENHRY and CDR2 SYGVKD come from the germline V gene. The CDR3 is 12 amino acids. Trimming removed 6 bases from V and 9 bases from J; junction bases left unmatched: 5. The CDR3 reads CAIRRQGGSQYF. The CDR3 bases are TGTGCCATCAGGAGACAGGGGGGGTCCCAGTACTTC.

The V and J genes are TRBV9 and TRBJ2-1; D gene uncertain. From germline, CDR1 is SGDLS and CDR2 YYNGEE. Deletions cut 0 bases from V and 1 base from J, with 5 bases between. This CDR3 spans 14 amino acids. The CDR3 sequence is CASSVAQSYNEQFF. CDR3 nucleotides: TGTGCCAGCAGCGTAGCCCAGTCCTACAATGAGCAGTTCTTC.

This chain connects TRBV7-2 to TRBJ2-7, with 8 bases lining up with TRBD1. V was clipped by 3 bases and J by 6 bases; unmatched bases: 1. This CDR3 region has 12 residues. The V gene's germline CDR1 is SGHTA and CDR2 FQGNSA. The CDR3 sequence is CASSFGTGEQYF. As DNA, the CDR3 is TGTGCCAGCAGCTTTGGGACAGGCGAGCAGTACTTC. Filled out from reference TRBV7-2 and TRBJ2-7, the complete variable domain reads GAGVSQSPSNKVTEKGKDVELRCDPISGHTALYWYRQSLGQGLEFLIYFQGNSAPDKSGLPSDRFSAERTGGSVSTLTIQRTQQEDSAVYLCASSFGTGEQYFGPGTRLTVT.

The J gene is TRBJ2-7, the V gene TRBV5-1, with a tentative D call TRBD1 (6 bases). Germline values: CDR1 SGHRS, CDR2 YFSETQ. The germline V and J ends were trimmed by 4 bases and 2 bases, with 13 bases remaining between them. CDR3 length: 14 amino acids. CDR3 in DNA: TGCGCCAGCAGCCAGATGACAGGAGCCTACGAGCAGTACTTC. Amino acid sequence: CASSQMTGAYEQYF.

This clone was seen only once. V usage is TRBV6-1 and J usage is TRBJ1-2; possible D gene TRBD1, 5 bases. The CDR3 runs 13 residues. V was clipped by 1 base and J by 3 bases, with 6 bases between them. Germline loops: CDR1 MNHNS, CDR2 SASEGT. CDR3 loop: CASSEGRDYGYTF. The CDR3 coding sequence is TGTGCCAGCAGTGAAGGCAGGGACTATGGCTACACCTTC.

This clone occurred a few times. The V gene is TRBV28, the J gene TRBJ1-2, with D maybe TRBD1 (5 bases). Germline V CDR1 and CDR2: MDHEN, SYDVKM. The CDR3 contains 15 residues. Trimming removed 6 bases at V and 0 bases at J, with 14 bases between. The CDR3, as DNA: TGTGCCAGCAGCCCCCCGACAGATTCTAACTATGGCTACACCTTC. Its protein is CASSPPTDSNYGYTF.

The J gene is TRBJ2-2, the V gene TRBV18, with D unresolved. V was clipped by 2 bases and J by 6 bases, with 13 bases between them. The CDR3 is 15 amino acids. Germline V gene data show CDR1 as KGHSH and CDR2 as LQKENI. The CDR3 bases are TGTGCCAGCTCACCAACGTTCGGCGGCCCCGGGGAGCTGTTTTTT. Its protein is CASSPTFGGPGELFF.

V usage is TRBV5-4 and J usage is TRBJ1-6; D is unclear. The germline gives CDR1 SGHNT, CDR2 YYREEE (reference sequence). This CDR3 comprises 17 residues. Trimming pared 4 bases from V and 9 bases from J, leaving 23 bases between. The CDR3 DNA reads TGTGCCAGCAGCGAATCAATTGTCCCGGGGTTGACTTCACCCCTCCACTTT. This gives the protein CASSESIVPGLTSPLHF.

This chain links TRBV23-1 with TRBJ2-1, with TRBD1 identical over 7 bases. TRBV23-1 is assigned to the ORF class and has an uncertain function. The CDR3 is 18 residues long. V dropped 0 bases and J dropped 6; count of bases not matched to a gene: 14. The CDR3 DNA reads as TGCGCCAGCAGTCAATCTAGACCGACAGGGTACGGTGTCAATGAGCAGTTCTTC. Translating gives CASSQSRPTGYGVNEQFF.

The chain joins TRBV6-5 to TRBJ1-1; 9 bases are a match to TRBD1. V shed 0 bases, J shed 10 bases, and the junction held 6 bases outside the gene matches. The germline CDR1 and CDR2 sequences are MNHEY and SVGAGI. The CDR3 covers 14 residues. The CDR3 sequence: CASSYSPGQGRAFF. The CDR3 nucleotides are TGTGCCAGCAGTTACTCACCGGGACAGGGTAGAGCTTTCTTT.

This rearrangement joins TRBV5-6 to TRBJ1-1; D possibly corresponds to TRBD1 (6 bases). V was pared by 3 bases and J by 0 bases, with 12 bases between. CDR3 size: 15 residues. Germline V lookup: CDR1 SGHDT, CDR2 YYEEEE. DNA for the CDR3: TGTGCCAGCAGCTCGGGGGGCACCTTGAACACTGAAGCTTTCTTT. It encodes CASSSGGTLNTEAFF.

This sequence joins TRBV15 and TRBJ1-5; D is unresolved. V dropped 5 bases and J dropped 5 bases, with 7 bases sitting between them. This CDR3 spans 12 amino acids. Per germline, CDR1 LNHNV and CDR2 YYDKDF (reference sequence). The CDR3 DNA reads TGTGCCACCAGCCGTCAGGATCAGCCCCAGCATTTT. It specifies CATSRQDQPQHF.

The CDR3 loop is CASKPRGGGTEAFF. In nucleotides, the CDR3 is TGTGCCAGCAAGCCCAGGGGAGGGGGCACTGAAGCTTTCTTT. The chain is built from TRBV11-1 and TRBJ1-1, with D perhaps TRBD1 (6 bases). This CDR3 spans 14 amino acids. The V end lost 7 bases, the J end lost 4 bases, and 16 bases lay between the germline ends. From germline, CDR1 is SGHAT and CDR2 FQDESV (reference sequence).

The chain couples TRBV7-8 to TRBJ1-4; 8 bases are shared with TRBD1. The length of the CDR3 is 17 residues. J gave up 5 bases and V 4 bases, and 12 bases lay outside the gene matches. Germline V lookup: CDR1 SGHVS, CDR2 FQNEAQ. The CDR3 DNA sequence: TGTGCCAGCAGCTCAATCAGGACAGGGAGATTGAATGAAAAACTGTTTTTT. Protein product: CASSSIRTGRLNEKLFF.

The chain recombines TRBV7-8 with TRBJ2-7; possible D gene TRBD1, 5 bases. This CDR3 is 13 amino acids long. The germline gives CDR1 SGHVS, CDR2 FQNEAQ. V shed 3 bases and J shed 3 bases, with 9 bases lying between them. CDR3 amino acids: CASSFAGLYEQYF. CDR3 in DNA: TGTGCCAGCAGCTTTGCAGGGCTCTACGAGCAGTACTTC.

J is TRBJ2-7 and V is TRBV19; the match to TRBD2 covers 7 bases. The trim removed 6 bases at V and 4 bases at J, leaving 6 bases unmatched. The V gene's germline CDR1 is LNHDA and CDR2 SQIVND (reference sequence). This CDR3 region has 13 residues. CDR3 protein: CASRKSGVYEQYF. The CDR3 bases are TGTGCCAGTAGAAAGAGCGGGGTGTACGAGCAGTACTTC.

The chain recombines TRBV4-3 with TRBJ2-7; 7 nucleotides match TRBD2. CDR1 and CDR2 from the germline V gene are LGHNA and YSLEER. V lost 0 bases, J lost 2 bases, and 7 bases stayed unmatched. The CDR3 is 16 amino acids. The CDR3 coding sequence is TGCGCCAGCAGCCAAGATTTGGGGACTATTACCTACGAGCAGTACTTC. Translating it yields CASSQDLGTITYEQYF.

The chain employs TRBV6-5 and TRBJ1-1; 8 nucleotides line up with TRBD1. Trimming removed 5 bases from V and 5 bases from J; junction bases left unmatched: 7. The CDR3 sequence is 14 residues long. Germline CDR1 MNHEY, CDR2 SVGAGI. Here the CDR3 DNA reads TGTGCCAGCAGTATAAGGACAGGGTGGACTGAAGCTTTCTTT. Its translation is CASSIRTGWTEAFF.

The rearrangement joins TRBV7-9 to TRBJ1-2; D is undetermined. Trimming stripped 5 bases from V and 7 bases from J, with 14 bases between. The CDR3 is 13 residues long. The germline V gene has CDR1 SEHNR and CDR2 FQNEAQ (reference sequence). The CDR3 region is CASSQPPVLGYTF. CDR3 in DNA: TGTGCCAGCAGCCAACCACCAGTTCTTGGCTACACCTTC.

The chain recombines TRBV7-2 with TRBJ2-1; 9 positions match TRBD2. After removal of 2 bases from V and 8 bases from J, the junction contained 7 bases not matched to a gene. CDR1 is SGHTA, CDR2 FQGNSA, per germline. This CDR3 is 15 amino acids long. CDR3 residues: CASSLRSGGRHEQFF. As DNA, the CDR3 is TGTGCCAGCAGCTTACGTAGCGGGGGCCGCCATGAGCAGTTCTTC. Variable domain in full (rest from reference TRBV7-2 and TRBJ2-1): GAGVSQSPSNKVTEKGKDVELRCDPISGHTALYWYRQSLGQGLEFLIYFQGNSAPDKSGLPSDRFSAERTGGSVSTLTIQRTQQEDSAVYLCASSLRSGGRHEQFFGPGTRLTVL.

As concerns this clone: Other DNA sequences in this sample translate to the same CDR3. The chain is built from TRBV27 and TRBJ2-5; TRBD2 agrees at 7 bases. CDR3 length: 13 amino acids. Germline V gene data show CDR1 as MNHEY and CDR2 as SMNVEV (reference sequence). The J segment lost 4 bases and the V segment lost 5 bases, leaving 4 bases of the junction unmatched. The CDR3 region is CASSPPGGETQYF. For the CDR3, the DNA is TGTGCCAGCAGTCCCCCGGGGGGAGAGACCCAGTACTTC.

The chain employs TRBV11-2 and TRBJ1-2; D uncertain. Germline CDR1 and CDR2: SGHAT and FQNNGV. This CDR3 is 15 amino acids long. V lost 4 bases, J lost 6 bases, and 18 bases lay in between. CDR3 loop: CASSSDSSGMHGYTF. For the CDR3, the DNA is TGTGCCAGCAGCTCGGACTCCTCCGGTATGCATGGCTACACCTTC.

This chain connects TRBV5-4 to TRBJ2-7; tentative D call: TRBD1 (5 bases). Germline V gene data show CDR1 as SGHNT and CDR2 as YYREEE (reference sequence). This CDR3 is 12 amino acids long. Trimming stripped 4 bases from V and 4 bases from J, with 9 bases between. The CDR3 reads CASSPDRYEQYF. The DNA of the CDR3 is TGTGCCAGCAGCCCAGACAGATACGAGCAGTACTTC. Full variable domain (missing parts from reference TRBV5-4 and TRBJ2-7): ETGVTQSPTHLIKTRGQQVTLRCSSQSGHNTVSWYQQALGQGPQFIFQYYREEENGRGNFPPRFSGLQFPNYSSELNVNALELDDSALYLCASSPDRYEQYFGPGTRLTVT.

This chain links TRBV25-1 with TRBJ2-1; D is possibly TRBD2 (5 bases). Germline CDR1 is MGHDK and CDR2 is SYGVNS. Trimming removed 4 bases at V and 0 bases at J, with 13 bases between. The length of the CDR3 is 16 residues. CDR3 bases: TGTGCCAGCAGTGGAGCCGACTACAGCTCCTACAATGAGCAGTTCTTC. It specifies CASSGADYSSYNEQFF.

V and J are TRBV6-6 and TRBJ1-2, with D perhaps TRBD1 (5 bases). The CDR3 totals 15 residues. CDR1 and CDR2 from the germline V gene are MNHNY and SVGAGI (reference sequence). V was shortened by 4 bases and J by 0 bases, with 12 bases between the two germline ends. In DNA, the CDR3 is TGTGCCAGCAGTTCCGACCGACAGACTAACTATGGCTACACCTTC. This codes for CASSSDRQTNYGYTF.

The sample holds one count of this clone. The gene calls are TRBV27 and TRBJ1-1, with unresolved D. The ends were cut back, 4 bases at V and 1 base at J, with 10 bases in the middle. The germline V gene encodes CDR1 MNHEY and CDR2 SMNVEV (reference sequence). The CDR3 is 14 residues long. For the CDR3, the DNA is TGTGCCAGCAGTTCCGACTTAGGGAACACTGAAGCTTTCTTT. This translates into CASSSDLGNTEAFF.

This chain connects TRBV6-1 to TRBJ1-6, with D tentatively TRBD1 (6 bases). Germline V gene data show CDR1 as MNHNS and CDR2 as SASEGT. The CDR3 sequence is 18 residues long. V lost 3 bases, J lost 0 bases, and 15 bases lay in between. The CDR3 sequence: CASSEGLRGSSYNSPLHF. CDR3 DNA sequence: TGTGCCAGCAGTGAGGGGCTGAGGGGGAGCTCCTATAATTCACCCCTCCACTTT.